This TCR beta chain was identified in a study of blood T cell repertoires in COVID-19. Study in general: The samples span acute and convalescent COVID-19 from the United States, Italy and Spain. Sample material is recorded as cDNA or gDNA derived from T cells, B-cell-depleted T cells, or PBMCs.

Clones were read by immunoSEQ multiplex PCR, and TCRdb kept only the in-frame ones, dropping some. The table records some 270,000 clones, 75% to 95% of them present only once. A single count supports this clone. Those enrolled, adults aged about 18 to 89 years, came from 20 to 25 US areas. Participants had their cohort set by participant-reported clinical history. CDR3 size: 17 residues. Germline V CDR1 and CDR2: KGHDR, SFDVKD. The V and J ends lost 0 bases and 4 bases, in that order; junction bases with no gene match: 7. This rearrangement joins TRBV24-1 to TRBJ2-2; 7 positions agree with TRBD1. Material for sequencing was PBMCs or T cells enriched from blood (not recorded which). The TCR sequence derives from a man aged 35 to 55 who had been exposed to COVID-19. CDR3 in DNA: TGTGCCACCAGTGATTTGACAGGGGTCGTCGGCACCGGGGAGCTGTTTTTT. It encodes CATSDLTGVVGTGELFF.